This TCR beta chain is drawn from a study of shared clonotypes between healthy human individuals. Study-wide results and caveats: It was the non-shared clonotypes that had lower generation probabilities than clonotypes shared by all four donors. The small donor group covered limited genetic and exposure diversity.

As regards this clone: Its target is unknown.

V was clipped by 0 bases and J by 0 bases; unmatched bases: 3. The CDR3 contains 16 residues. Germline CDR1 and CDR2: SGHNT and YYREEE (reference sequence). Donors comprised healthy HIV-negative adults lacking recent acute infections or vaccinations. Sequencing was performed with immunoSEQ multiplex PCR; in TCRdb, only in-frame clones are kept and a portion is missing. Counted here are about 980,000 clones, around three quarters occurring once; the ten biggest clones make up over 1.3%. The sample comprised memory CD4+ T cells sorted from blood. Indicated subset: CD45RA-negative fraction. This rearrangement joins TRBV5-4 to TRBJ1-3; 7 bases match TRBD1. This clonotype was sampled from a man aged 18 to 35 in good health. The CDR3 nucleotides are TGTGCCAGCAGCTTGGGAGGGACAGCCTCTGGAAACACCATATATTTT. Its protein is CASSLGGTASGNTIYF.